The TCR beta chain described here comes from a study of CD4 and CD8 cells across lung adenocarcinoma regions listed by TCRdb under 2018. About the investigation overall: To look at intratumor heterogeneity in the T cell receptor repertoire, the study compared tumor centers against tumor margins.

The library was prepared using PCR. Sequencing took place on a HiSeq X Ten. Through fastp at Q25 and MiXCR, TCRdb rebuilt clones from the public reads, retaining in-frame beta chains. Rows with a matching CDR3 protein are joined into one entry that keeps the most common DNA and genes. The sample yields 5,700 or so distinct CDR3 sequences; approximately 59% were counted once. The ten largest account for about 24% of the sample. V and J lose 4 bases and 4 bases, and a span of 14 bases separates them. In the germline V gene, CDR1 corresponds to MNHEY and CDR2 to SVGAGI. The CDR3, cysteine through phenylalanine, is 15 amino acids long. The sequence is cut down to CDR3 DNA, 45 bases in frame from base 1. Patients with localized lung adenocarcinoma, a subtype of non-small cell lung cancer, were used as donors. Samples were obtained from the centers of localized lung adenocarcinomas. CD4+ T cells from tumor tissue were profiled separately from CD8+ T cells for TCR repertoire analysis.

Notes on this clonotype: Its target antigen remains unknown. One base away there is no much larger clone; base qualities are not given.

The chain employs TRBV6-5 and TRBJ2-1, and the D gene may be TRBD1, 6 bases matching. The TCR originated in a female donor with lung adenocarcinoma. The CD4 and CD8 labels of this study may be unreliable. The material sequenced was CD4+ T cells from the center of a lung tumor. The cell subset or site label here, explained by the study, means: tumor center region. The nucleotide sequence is TGTGCCAGCAGTTCCTCAGGGGCGACTTACAATGAGCAGTTCTTC. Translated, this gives CASSSSGATYNEQFF.